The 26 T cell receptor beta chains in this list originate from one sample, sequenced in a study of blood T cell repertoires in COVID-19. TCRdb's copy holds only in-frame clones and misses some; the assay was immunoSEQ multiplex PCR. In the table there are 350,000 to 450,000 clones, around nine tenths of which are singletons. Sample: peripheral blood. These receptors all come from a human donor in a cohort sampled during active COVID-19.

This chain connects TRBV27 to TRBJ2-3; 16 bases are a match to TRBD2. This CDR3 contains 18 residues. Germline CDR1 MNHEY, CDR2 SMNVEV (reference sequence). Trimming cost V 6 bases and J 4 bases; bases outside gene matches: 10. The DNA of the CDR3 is TGTGCCAGCAGGGGGGGACTAGCGGGAGGGAGGAGCTCAGATACGCAGTATTTT. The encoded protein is CASRGGLAGGRSSDTQYF.

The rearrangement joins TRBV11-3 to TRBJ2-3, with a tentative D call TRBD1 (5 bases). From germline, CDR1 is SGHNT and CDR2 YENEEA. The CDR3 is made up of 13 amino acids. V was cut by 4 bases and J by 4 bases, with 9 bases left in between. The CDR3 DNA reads TGTGCCAGCAGCTCCGACAGTCCAGATACGCAGTATTTT. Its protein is CASSSDSPDTQYF.

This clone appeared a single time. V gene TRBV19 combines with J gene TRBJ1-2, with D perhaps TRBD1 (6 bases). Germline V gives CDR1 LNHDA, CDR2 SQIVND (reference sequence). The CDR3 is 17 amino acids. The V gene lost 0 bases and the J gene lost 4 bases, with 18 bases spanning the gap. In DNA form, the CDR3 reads TGTGCCAGTAGTATAGAGGACAGCCGCCGAATCTCCTATGGCTACACCTTC. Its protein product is CASSIEDSRRISYGYTF.

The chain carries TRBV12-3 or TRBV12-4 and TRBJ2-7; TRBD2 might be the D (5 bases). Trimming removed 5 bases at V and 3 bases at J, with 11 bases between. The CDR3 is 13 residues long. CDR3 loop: CASSPEGSYEQYF. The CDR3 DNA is TGTGCCAGCAGTCCCGAGGGCAGCTACGAGCAGTACTTC.

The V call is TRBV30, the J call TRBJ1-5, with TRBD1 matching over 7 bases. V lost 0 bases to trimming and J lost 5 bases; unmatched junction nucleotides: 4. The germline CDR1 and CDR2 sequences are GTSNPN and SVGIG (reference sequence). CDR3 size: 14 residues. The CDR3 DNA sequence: TGTGCCTGGAGTGTACACAGGGGCTATCAGCCCCAGCATTTT. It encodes CAWSVHRGYQPQHF.

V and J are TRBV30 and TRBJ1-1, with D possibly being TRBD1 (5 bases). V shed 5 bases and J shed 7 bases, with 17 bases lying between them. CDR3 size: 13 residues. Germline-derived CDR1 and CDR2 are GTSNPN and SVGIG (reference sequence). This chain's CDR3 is CAWWGRDLLEAFF. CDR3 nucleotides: TGTGCCTGGTGGGGGAGGGACCTCCTTGAAGCTTTCTTT.

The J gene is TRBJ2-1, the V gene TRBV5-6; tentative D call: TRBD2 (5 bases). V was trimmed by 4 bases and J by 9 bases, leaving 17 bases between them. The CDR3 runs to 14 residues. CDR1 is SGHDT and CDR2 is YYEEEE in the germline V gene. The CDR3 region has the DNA TGTGCCAGCAGCGAAGGACTCACGGAAGGTGAGCAGTTCTTC. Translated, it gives CASSEGLTEGEQFF.

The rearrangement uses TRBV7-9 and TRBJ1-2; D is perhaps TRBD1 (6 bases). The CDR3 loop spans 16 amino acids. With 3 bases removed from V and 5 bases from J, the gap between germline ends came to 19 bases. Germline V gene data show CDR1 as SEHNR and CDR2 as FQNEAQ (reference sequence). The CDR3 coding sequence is TGTGCCAGCAGCTTGCCTTACAGGGAAGTAAGTTATGGCTACACCTTC. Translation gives CASSLPYREVSYGYTF.

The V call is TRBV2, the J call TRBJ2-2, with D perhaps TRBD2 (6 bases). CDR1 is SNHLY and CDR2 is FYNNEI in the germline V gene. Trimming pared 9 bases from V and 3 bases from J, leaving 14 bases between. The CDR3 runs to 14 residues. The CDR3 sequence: CASLGTPDTGELFF. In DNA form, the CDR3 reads TGTGCCAGTCTCGGGACTCCAGACACCGGGGAGCTGTTTTTT.

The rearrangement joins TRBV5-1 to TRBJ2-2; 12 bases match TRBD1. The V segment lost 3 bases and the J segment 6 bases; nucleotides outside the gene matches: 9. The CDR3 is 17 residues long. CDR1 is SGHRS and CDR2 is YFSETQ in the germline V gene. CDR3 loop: CASSWVPGQGAPGELFF. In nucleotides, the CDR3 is TGCGCCAGCAGCTGGGTACCGGGACAGGGGGCCCCCGGGGAGCTGTTTTTT.

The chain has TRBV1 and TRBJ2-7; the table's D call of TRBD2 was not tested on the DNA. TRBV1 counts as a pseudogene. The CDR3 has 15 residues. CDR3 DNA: TGCACCAGCAGCTACGTACTAGCGGGAGACCACGAGCAGTACTTC. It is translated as CTSSYVLAGDHEQYF.

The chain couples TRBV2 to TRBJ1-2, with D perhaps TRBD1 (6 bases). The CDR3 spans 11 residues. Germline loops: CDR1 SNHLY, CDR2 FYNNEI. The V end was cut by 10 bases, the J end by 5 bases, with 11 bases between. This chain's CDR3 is CATVQGYGYTF. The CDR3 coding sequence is TGTGCCACGGTACAGGGTTATGGCTACACCTTC.

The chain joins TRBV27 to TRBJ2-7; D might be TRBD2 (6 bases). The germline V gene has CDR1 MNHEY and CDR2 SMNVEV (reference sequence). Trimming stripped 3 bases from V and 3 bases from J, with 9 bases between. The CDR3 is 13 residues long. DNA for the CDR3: TGTGCCAGCAGTTTTTTGGGAGGCTACGAGCAGTACTTC. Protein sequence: CASSFLGGYEQYF.

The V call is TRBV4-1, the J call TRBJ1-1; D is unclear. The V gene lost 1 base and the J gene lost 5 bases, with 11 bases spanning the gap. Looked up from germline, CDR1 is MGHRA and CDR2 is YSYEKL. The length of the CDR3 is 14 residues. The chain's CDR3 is CASSQVPRGTEAFF. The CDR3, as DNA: TGCGCCAGCAGCCAAGTCCCGCGAGGGACTGAAGCTTTCTTT.

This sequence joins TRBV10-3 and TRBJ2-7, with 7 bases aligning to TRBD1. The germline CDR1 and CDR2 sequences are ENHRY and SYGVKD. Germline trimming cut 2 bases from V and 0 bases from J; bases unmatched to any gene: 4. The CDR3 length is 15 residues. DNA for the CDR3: TGTGCCATCAGTGAGGGGACAGCTAACTCCTACGAGCAGTACTTC. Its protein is CAISEGTANSYEQYF.

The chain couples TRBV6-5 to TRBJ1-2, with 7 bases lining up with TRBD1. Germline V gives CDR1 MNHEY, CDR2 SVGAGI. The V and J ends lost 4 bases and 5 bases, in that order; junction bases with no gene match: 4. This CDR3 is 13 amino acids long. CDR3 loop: CASSSGQTYGYTF. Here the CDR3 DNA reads TGTGCCAGCAGTTCGGGACAGACTTATGGCTACACCTTC.

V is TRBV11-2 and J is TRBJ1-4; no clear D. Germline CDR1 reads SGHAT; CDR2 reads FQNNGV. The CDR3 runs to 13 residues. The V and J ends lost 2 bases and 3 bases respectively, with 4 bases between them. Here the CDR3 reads CASSLRANEKLFF. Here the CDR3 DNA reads TGTGCCAGCAGCTTACGGGCTAATGAAAAACTGTTTTTT.

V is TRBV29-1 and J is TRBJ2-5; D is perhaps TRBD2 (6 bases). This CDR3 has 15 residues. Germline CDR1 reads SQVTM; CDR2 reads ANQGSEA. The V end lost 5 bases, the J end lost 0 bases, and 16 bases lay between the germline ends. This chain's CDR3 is CSVPGGLAYQETQYF. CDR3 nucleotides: TGCAGCGTTCCGGGTGGGCTAGCGTACCAAGAGACCCAGTACTTC.

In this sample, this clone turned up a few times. CDR3 residues: CASSYRGSLRSPLHF. The CDR3 bases are TGTGCCAGCAGTTACCGAGGGAGTTTGAGGTCACCCCTCCACTTT. The rearrangement uses TRBV6-5 and TRBJ1-6, with unresolved D. Per germline, CDR1 MNHEY and CDR2 SVGAGI. The V end was cut by 2 bases, the J end by 10 bases, with 15 bases between. The CDR3 length is 15 residues.

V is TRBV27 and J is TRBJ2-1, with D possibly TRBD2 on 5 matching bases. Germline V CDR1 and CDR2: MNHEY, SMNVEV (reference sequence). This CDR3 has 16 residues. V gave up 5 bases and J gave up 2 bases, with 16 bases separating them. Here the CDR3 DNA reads TGTGCCAGCAGTGCCAAGCCGCGGGCCACCTACAATGAGCAGTTCTTC. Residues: CASSAKPRATYNEQFF.

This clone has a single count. The CDR3 is CASSQDPGEGFSYEQYF. DNA for the CDR3: TGTGCCAGCAGCCAAGATCCTGGGGAGGGCTTCTCCTACGAGCAGTACTTC. V is TRBV4-2 and J is TRBJ2-7, with 7 bases matching TRBD2. CDR3 length: 17 residues. Germline assignment: CDR1 LGHNA and CDR2 YNFKEQ. Germline trimming cut 0 bases from V and 0 bases from J; bases unmatched to any gene: 8.

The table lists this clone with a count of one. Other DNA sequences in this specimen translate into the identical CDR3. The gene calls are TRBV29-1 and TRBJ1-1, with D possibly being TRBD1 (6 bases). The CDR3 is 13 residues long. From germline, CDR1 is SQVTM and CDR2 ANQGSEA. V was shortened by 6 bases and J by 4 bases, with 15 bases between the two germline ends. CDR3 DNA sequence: TGCAGCGTGGAACAGGGATCCGGCACTGAAGCTTTCTTT. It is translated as CSVEQGSGTEAFF.

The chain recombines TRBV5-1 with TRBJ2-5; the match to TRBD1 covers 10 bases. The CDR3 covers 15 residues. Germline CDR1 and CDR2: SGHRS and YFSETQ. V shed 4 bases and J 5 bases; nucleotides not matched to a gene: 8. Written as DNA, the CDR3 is TGCGCCAGCAGCCCCGGACAGGGGGTCTATGAGACCCAGTACTTC. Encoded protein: CASSPGQGVYETQYF.

This CDR3 is CASSFPGTGGLGYTF. CDR3 DNA sequence: TGTGCCAGCAGCTTTCCGGGGACAGGGGGACTTGGCTACACCTTC. The rearrangement links TRBV11-2 to TRBJ1-2; 11 nucleotides agree with TRBD1. V was pared by 3 bases and J by 7 bases, with 7 bases of the junction left unmatched. In germline, CDR1 is SGHAT, CDR2 FQNNGV. The CDR3 is 15 residues long.

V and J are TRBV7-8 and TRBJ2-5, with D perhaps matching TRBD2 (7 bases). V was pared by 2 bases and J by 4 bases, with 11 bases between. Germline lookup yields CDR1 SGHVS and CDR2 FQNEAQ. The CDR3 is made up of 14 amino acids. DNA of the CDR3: TGTGCCAGCAGCTTACCCGGGGGGCCAGAGACCCAGTACTTC. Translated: CASSLPGGPETQYF.

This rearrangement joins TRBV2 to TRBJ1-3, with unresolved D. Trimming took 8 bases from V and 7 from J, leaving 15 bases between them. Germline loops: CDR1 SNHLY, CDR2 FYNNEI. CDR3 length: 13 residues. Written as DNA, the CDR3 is TGTGCCAGCCATGAGGCGGCTCGGAACACCATATATTTT. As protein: CASHEAARNTIYF.